The next 31 T cell receptor beta chains were all read from a single sample in a study of neurological immune-mediated disorders. MiXCR was run by TCRdb on the 5' RACE reads, yielding one entry per CDR3 protein. Altogether 70,000 or so distinct CDR3 sequences are present, approximately 3.3% being singletons, with the ten largest covering about 5%. The sample was PBMCs. These receptors came from a woman in her forties or fifties with multiple sclerosis.

The CDR3 bases are TGTGCCAGCAGCGTCCGGACAGGTGGAGAGACCCAGTACTTC. As protein: CASSVRTGGETQYF. The chain has TRBV7-9 and TRBJ2-5, with 7 nucleotides matching TRBD1. CDR3 length: 14 amino acids. Trimming cost V 5 bases and J 4 bases; bases outside gene matches: 7. CDR1 is SEHNR and CDR2 is FQNEAQ in the germline V gene (reference sequence).

This clonotype was seen ten or more times. Here the CDR3 DNA reads TGCAGTGCCCCGGGGGTGTTCTACAATGAGCAGTTCTTC. It is translated as CSAPGVFYNEQFF. This chain uses TRBV20-1 with TRBJ2-1; possibly TRBD2 for D (6 bases). V gave up 6 bases and J gave up 3 bases, with 12 bases separating them. Looked up from germline, CDR1 is DFQATT and CDR2 is SNEGSKA (reference sequence). This CDR3 is 13 amino acids long.

Ten or more counts support this clonotype. The chain recombines TRBV5-1 with TRBJ2-1, with D possibly matching TRBD1 (5 bases). The CDR3 extends over 13 amino acids. Looked up from germline, CDR1 is SGHRS and CDR2 is YFSETQ. V lost 6 bases to trimming and J lost 9 bases, with 16 bases between them. The CDR3 bases are TGCGCCAGCAACTTCCAGGGATCAGCTGAGCAGTTCTTC. Its translation: CASNFQGSAEQFF.

In its sample, this clonotype was seen many times. V is TRBV20-1 and J is TRBJ1-4, with a tentative D call TRBD1 (6 bases). The CDR3 contains 15 residues. The germline V gene encodes CDR1 DFQATT and CDR2 SNEGSKA (reference sequence). Trimming shortened V by 1 base and J by 6 bases, and 15 bases separated the two germline ends. The CDR3 reads CSARVTGQPDEKLFF. CDR3 in DNA: TGCAGTGCTAGAGTTACAGGGCAGCCAGATGAAAAACTGTTTTTT.

This clonotype appeared many times. The chain recombines TRBV12-3 or TRBV12-4 with TRBJ1-1; no reliable D call. CDR3 length: 13 residues. The germline V and J ends were trimmed by 10 bases and 4 bases, with 16 bases remaining between them. The CDR3 is CATRTRGGTEAFF. CDR3 DNA sequence: TGTGCCACCCGTACTCGGGGAGGCACTGAAGCTTTCTTT.

Ten or more counts support this clonotype. J is TRBJ2-5 and V is TRBV7-2; D possibly uses TRBD1 or TRBD2 (7 bases each). The CDR3 spans 15 residues. Germline V lookup: CDR1 SGHTA, CDR2 FQGNSA. Trimming took off 2 bases at V and 5 bases at J, with 15 bases between the two ends. This CDR3 reads CASSLNGQGGETQYF. CDR3 coding DNA: TGTGCCAGCAGCTTAAACGGCCAGGGGGGGGAGACCCAGTACTTC.

This clonotype was seen repeatedly, ten times or more. This chain links TRBV7-9 with TRBJ2-1; the match to TRBD2 covers 13 bases. Losses at the gene ends were 4 bases for V and 2 bases for J; bases not matched to a gene: 8. This CDR3 contains 18 residues. Germline V gives CDR1 SEHNR, CDR2 FQNEAQ (reference sequence). CDR3 amino acids: CASSYSRGLAGAYNEQFF. Written as DNA, the CDR3 is TGTGCCAGCAGCTATTCAAGAGGACTAGCGGGAGCCTACAATGAGCAGTTCTTC. Full variable domain (missing parts from reference TRBV7-9 and TRBJ2-1): DTGVSQNPRHKITKRGQNVTFRCDPISEHNRLYWYRQTLGQGPEFLTYFQNEAQLEKSRLLSDRFSAERPKGSFSTLEIQRTEQGDSAMYLCASSYSRGLAGAYNEQFFGPGTRLTVL.

This clonotype was detected ten times or more. The chain couples TRBV7-8 to TRBJ2-1; D could derive from TRBD1 or TRBD2 (6 bases each). The ends were cut back, 7 bases at V and 6 bases at J, with 19 bases in the middle. CDR1 is SGHVS, CDR2 FQNEAQ, per germline. This CDR3 region has 15 residues. Here the CDR3 reads CASNSAGGPSNEQFF. CDR3 DNA: TGTGCCAGCAATTCCGCCGGGGGCCCCTCCAATGAGCAGTTCTTC.

This clonotype was seen many times. The V call is TRBV7-9, the J call TRBJ2-3; TRBD2 matches at 7 bases. Germline V lookup: CDR1 SEHNR, CDR2 FQNEAQ (reference sequence). J was trimmed by 0 bases and V by 3 bases; bases with no gene match: 6. This CDR3 has 16 residues. CDR3 amino acids: CASSLRESISTDTQYF. In DNA, the CDR3 is TGTGCCAGCAGCTTGCGGGAGAGCATTAGCACAGATACGCAGTATTTT.

This clonotype was counted at least ten times. The genes are TRBV10-3 and TRBJ1-5; no clear D gene. V was cut by 7 bases and J by 0 bases, with 7 bases left in between. The CDR3 length is 13 residues. Germline V gene data show CDR1 as ENHRY and CDR2 as SYGVKD. CDR3 residues: CAINPDSNQPQHF. CDR3 nucleotide sequence: TGTGCCATCAACCCGGATAGCAATCAGCCCCAGCATTTT.

This clonotype came up many times. The rearrangement joins TRBV5-1 to TRBJ1-1; TRBD1 matches at 9 bases. The CDR3 has 15 residues. After removal of 4 bases from V and 1 base from J, the junction contained 5 bases not matched to a gene. Germline CDR1 is SGHRS and CDR2 is YFSETQ. CDR3 sequence: CASSPRTGENTEAFF. The CDR3 DNA follows: TGCGCCAGCAGCCCCAGGACAGGGGAGAACACTGAAGCTTTCTTT.

This clonotype was seen repeatedly, ten times or more. The chain joins TRBV5-1 to TRBJ2-3, with D maybe TRBD1 (6 bases). CDR3 length equals 15 residues. V lost 7 bases and J lost 0, with 15 bases in between. Germline V gene lookup returns CDR1 SGHRS and CDR2 YFSETQ. The CDR3 coding sequence is TGCGCCAGCGCACAGGGCGACCCTAGCACAGATACGCAGTATTTT. Protein sequence: CASAQGDPSTDTQYF.

The sample holds many counts of this clonotype. The rearrangement uses TRBV20-1 and TRBJ1-6, with D possibly being TRBD1 (5 bases). Germline loops: CDR1 DFQATT, CDR2 SNEGSKA (reference sequence). The CDR3 sequence is 17 residues long. Trimming pared 3 bases from V and 1 base from J, leaving 16 bases between. This CDR3 is CSASQGGVRSYNSPLHF. The CDR3 DNA is TGCAGTGCTAGCCAGGGTGGGGTGAGGTCCTATAATTCACCCCTCCACTTT.

This clonotype was seen ten or more times. The chain employs TRBV5-1 and TRBJ1-2; TRBD1 is a possible D gene (5 bases). The CDR3 spans 15 residues. Trimming pared 4 bases from V and 4 bases from J, leaving 17 bases between. CDR1 and CDR2 from the germline V gene are SGHRS and YFSETQ. The CDR3 region is CASSPGVGTGYGYTF. The CDR3, as DNA: TGCGCCAGCAGCCCCGGTGTGGGGACCGGCTATGGCTACACCTTC. The full variable domain, in which reference TRBV5-1 and TRBJ1-2 provide the parts outside the CDR3, is KAGVTQTPRYLIKTRGQQVTLSCSPISGHRSVSWYQQTPGQGLQFLFEYFSETQRNKGNFPGRFSGRQFSNSRSEMNVSTLELGDSALYLCASSPGVGTGYGYTFGSGTRLTVV.

The table lists this clonotype with many counts. V usage is TRBV9 and J usage is TRBJ1-1, with D unclear. V shed 4 bases and J shed 1 base, with 11 bases lying between them. Per germline, CDR1 SGDLS and CDR2 YYNGEE. CDR3 length equals 14 residues. This CDR3 reads CASSPYNRNTEAFF. The CDR3 DNA is TGTGCCAGCAGCCCCTATAACAGGAACACTGAAGCTTTCTTT. Filled out from reference TRBV9 and TRBJ1-1, the complete variable domain reads DSGVTQTPKHLITATGQRVTLRCSPRSGDLSVYWYQQSLDQGLQFLIQYYNGEERAKGNILERFSAQQFPDLHSELNLSSLELGDSALYFCASSPYNRNTEAFFGQGTRLTVV.

This clonotype appeared many times. This chain uses TRBV7-2 with TRBJ2-3, with unresolved D. This CDR3 comprises 15 residues. The germline CDR1 and CDR2 sequences are SGHTA and FQGNSA. V lost 7 bases, J lost 0 bases, and 14 bases lay in between. The CDR3 DNA is TGTGCCAGCACCCCTTATGGATCTAGCACAGATACGCAGTATTTT. It is translated as CASTPYGSSTDTQYF.

This clonotype was observed many times. This sequence joins TRBV5-1 and TRBJ2-1; perhaps TRBD2 as D (5 bases). Germline V lookup: CDR1 SGHRS, CDR2 YFSETQ. This CDR3 region has 13 residues. Trimming cost V 1 base and J 6 bases, with 8 bases left between them. The CDR3 coding sequence is TGCGCCAGCAGCTTGAGCCTAGCCAATGAGCAGTTCTTC. Protein: CASSLSLANEQFF.

At least ten counts were recorded for this clonotype. The chain has TRBV5-1 and TRBJ1-1; 12 bases align to TRBD1. Germline CDR1 is SGHRS and CDR2 is YFSETQ. V shed 4 bases, J shed 5 bases, and the junction held 6 bases outside the gene matches. This CDR3 spans 15 amino acids. DNA of the CDR3: TGCGCCAGCAGCCCGGGGGACAGGGGGCCGACTGAAGCTTTCTTT. Translated, it gives CASSPGDRGPTEAFF.

This clonotype was observed many times. The rearrangement links TRBV20-1 to TRBJ1-6; 7 positions agree with TRBD1. V was clipped by 6 bases and J by 6 bases; unmatched bases: 8. The V gene's germline CDR1 is DFQATT and CDR2 SNEGSKA (reference sequence). This CDR3 comprises 14 residues. The chain's CDR3 is CSAKDRIGNSPLHF. In DNA, the CDR3 is TGCAGTGCAAAGGACAGGATTGGTAATTCACCCCTCCACTTT.

This clonotype was picked up many times. V and J are TRBV2 and TRBJ2-1; 12 nucleotides agree with TRBD2. Germline V gives CDR1 SNHLY, CDR2 FYNNEI. J was trimmed by 3 bases and V by 8 bases; bases with no gene match: 2. The CDR3 is made up of 14 amino acids. This CDR3 is CASPTSGSYNEQFF. CDR3 nucleotides: TGTGCCAGCCCGACTAGCGGGAGCTACAATGAGCAGTTCTTC.

This clonotype was observed at least ten times. The rearrangement links TRBV6-6 to TRBJ2-1; maybe TRBD2 (7 bases). The CDR3 covers 15 residues. V was pared by 0 bases and J by 7 bases, with 13 bases between. The germline V gene has CDR1 MNHNY and CDR2 SVGAGI (reference sequence). CDR3 protein: CASSYSGRGRNEQFF. CDR3 bases: TGTGCCAGCAGTTACTCGGGGAGGGGGAGGAATGAGCAGTTCTTC.

In its sample, this clonotype was seen many times. The V and J genes are TRBV7-2 and TRBJ2-1; 12 positions agree with TRBD2. Germline CDR1 and CDR2: SGHTA and FQGNSA. V lost 6 bases, J lost 4 bases, and 4 bases stayed unmatched. CDR3 length: 15 residues. The CDR3 nucleotides read TGTGCCAGCAGGGCACTAGCGGGGGGTTACAATGAGCAGTTCTTC. Its translation is CASRALAGGYNEQFF.

This clonotype was picked up many times. This rearrangement joins TRBV29-1 to TRBJ1-2; D call uncertain. The length of the CDR3 is 10 residues. The germline V and J ends were trimmed by 3 bases and 7 bases, with 6 bases remaining between them. The germline CDR1 and CDR2 sequences are SQVTM and ANQGSEA. CDR3 in DNA: TGCAGCGTTGACTGGGTTGGCTACACCTTC. Its protein is CSVDWVGYTF.

This clonotype was recorded many times. V gene TRBV18 combines with J gene TRBJ2-7, with 10 nucleotides matching TRBD1. This CDR3 contains 14 residues. CDR1 is KGHSH and CDR2 is LQKENI in the germline V gene. V trimming: 4 bases; J trimming: 3 bases; junction bases outside the gene matches: 3. CDR3 protein: CASSRGTGVYEQYV. For the CDR3, the DNA is TGTGCCAGCTCACGTGGGACAGGGGTCTACGAGCAGTACGTC.

This clonotype was observed at least ten times. The rearrangement joins TRBV6-2 or TRBV6-3 to TRBJ2-6; D gene ambiguous. Germline V gives CDR1 MNHEY, CDR2 SVGEGT. The CDR3 length is 11 residues. CDR3 residues: CGASGANVLTF. CDR3 nucleotide sequence: TGTGGTGCTTCTGGGGCCAACGTCCTGACTTTC.

The DNA of the CDR3 is TGTGCCAGCAGTTACACCTTACTGAAGCAGTACTTC. It specifies CASSYTLLKQYF. The rearrangement uses TRBV6-2 or TRBV6-3 and TRBJ2-7; D unresolved. The CDR3 consists of 12 residues. Between the trimmed V and J ends, which lost 2 bases and 8 bases, there was a span of 10 bases. The germline V gene encodes CDR1 MNHEY and CDR2 SVGEGT.

This clonotype was recorded at least ten times. This sequence joins TRBV5-1 and TRBJ1-2, with 7 bases identical to TRBD1. Germline trimming cut 4 bases from V and 7 bases from J; bases unmatched to any gene: 7. The V gene's germline CDR1 is SGHRS and CDR2 YFSETQ. The CDR3 spans 13 residues. The CDR3 loop reads CASSHGQAGGYTF. CDR3 DNA sequence: TGCGCCAGCAGCCACGGACAGGCGGGTGGCTACACCTTC.

In this sample, this clonotype turned up many times. This chain links TRBV5-1 with TRBJ2-3; TRBD1 aligns across 10 bases. The trim removed 4 bases at V and 1 base at J, leaving 3 bases unmatched. Germline V CDR1 and CDR2: SGHRS, YFSETQ. CDR3 length equals 15 residues. CDR3 DNA sequence: TGCGCCAGCAGCCCCGGGACAGGGGGCACAGATACGCAGTATTTT. Translation: CASSPGTGGTDTQYF.

This clonotype was found many times. J is TRBJ2-5 and V is TRBV9; 10 positions match TRBD1. The CDR3 loop spans 16 amino acids. Unmatched junction bases numbered 10, after V lost 2 bases and J lost 6 bases. Germline values: CDR1 SGDLS, CDR2 YYNGEE. The CDR3 is CASSVRGDRGVQTQYF. CDR3 DNA sequence: TGTGCCAGCAGCGTCAGAGGGGACAGGGGAGTCCAGACCCAGTACTTC.

Ten or more counts support this clonotype. The rearrangement joins TRBV20-1 to TRBJ1-2; the D gene is possibly TRBD1 (5 bases). CDR3 length: 15 residues. CDR1 and CDR2 from the germline V gene are DFQATT and SNEGSKA (reference sequence). V lost 1 base and J lost 8, with 20 bases in between. CDR3 sequence: CSARARGRAEGGYTF. CDR3 in DNA: TGCAGTGCTAGAGCGCGCGGCAGGGCCGAGGGGGGCTACACCTTC.

The table lists this clonotype with many counts. The gene calls are TRBV7-2 and TRBJ1-4; D not resolved. CDR3 length: 14 amino acids. Germline CDR1 is SGHTA and CDR2 is FQGNSA. V was clipped by 2 bases and J by 7 bases, with 11 bases between them. The CDR3 sequence is CASSLTRGGEKLFF. CDR3 coding DNA: TGTGCCAGCAGCTTAACGCGGGGAGGTGAAAAACTGTTTTTT.